This T cell receptor beta chain was recovered during a study of liver allograft versus peripheral blood T cells. For the study at large: Transplanted-liver and recipient peripheral blood T cell receptor repertoires were compared. Study-level points and caveats: There were reportedly differences between T cell receptor repertoires inside liver allografts and those in peripheral blood.

On this clonotype itself: Its target is not known.

TCRdb ran MiXCR on the reads and lists one entry per CDR3 protein. The table lists approximately 11,000 distinct CDR3 sequences, less than 30% of them singletons. This CDR3 has 14 amino acids. Deletions cut 10 bases from V and 1 base from J, with 13 bases between. The clonotype comes from a human patient who had a liver transplant. These T cells may partly come from the graft donor. This chain links TRBV12-3 or TRBV12-4 with TRBJ2-2; D possibly corresponds to TRBD2 (5 bases). The CDR3 sequence: CATHGGLNTGELFF. In DNA, the CDR3 is TGTGCCACCCACGGCGGGTTGAACACCGGGGAGCTGTTTTTT.